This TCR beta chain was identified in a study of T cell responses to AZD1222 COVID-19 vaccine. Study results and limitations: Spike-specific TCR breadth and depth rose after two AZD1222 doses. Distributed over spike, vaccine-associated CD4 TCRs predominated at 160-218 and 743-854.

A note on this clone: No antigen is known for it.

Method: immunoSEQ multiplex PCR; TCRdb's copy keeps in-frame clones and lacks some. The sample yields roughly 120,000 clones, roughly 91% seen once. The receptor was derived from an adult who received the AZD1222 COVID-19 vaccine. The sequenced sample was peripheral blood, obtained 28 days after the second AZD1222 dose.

CDR3: CASSEVRVGYTF. CDR3 DNA: TGTGCCAGCAGTGAAGTCAGGGTTGGCTACACCTTC. The chain is built from TRBV6-1 and TRBJ1-2, with D possibly being TRBD1 (5 bases). This CDR3 is 12 amino acids long. Germline CDR1 and CDR2: MNHNS and SASEGT. Trimming stripped 1 base from V and 7 bases from J, with 7 bases between.